This paragraph covers one T cell receptor beta chain sequence. Its antigen is currently unknown. The sample originates from a study of CD8+ T cells in alopecia areata. Points from the study as a whole: Besides other cells, scalp samples also yield sequences of resident alphabeta T cells from normal skin. In lesional scalp, particularly from alopecia totalis/universalis, clonality was higher than in normal scalp.

V was clipped by 4 bases and J by 4 bases; unmatched bases: 6. Germline assignment: CDR1 LGHNA and CDR2 YSLEER. This CDR3 spans 15 amino acids. TCR sequencing used cDNA made by reverse transcription of extracted RNA. Data came from immunoSEQ multiplex PCR; TCRdb stores just in-frame clones and leaves some out. The sample yields 130,000 or so clones, around 45% seen once. The sequencing input was NKG2D-low CD8+ T cells sorted from blood. The chain uses TRBV4-3 and TRBJ2-3; TRBD2 aligns across 9 bases. The clonotype comes from a human donor with alopecia areata. The CDR3 DNA is TGCGCCAGCAGCCCATTGCGGGAGGGTGCAGATACGCAGTATTTT. This sequence encodes CASSPLREGADTQYF.